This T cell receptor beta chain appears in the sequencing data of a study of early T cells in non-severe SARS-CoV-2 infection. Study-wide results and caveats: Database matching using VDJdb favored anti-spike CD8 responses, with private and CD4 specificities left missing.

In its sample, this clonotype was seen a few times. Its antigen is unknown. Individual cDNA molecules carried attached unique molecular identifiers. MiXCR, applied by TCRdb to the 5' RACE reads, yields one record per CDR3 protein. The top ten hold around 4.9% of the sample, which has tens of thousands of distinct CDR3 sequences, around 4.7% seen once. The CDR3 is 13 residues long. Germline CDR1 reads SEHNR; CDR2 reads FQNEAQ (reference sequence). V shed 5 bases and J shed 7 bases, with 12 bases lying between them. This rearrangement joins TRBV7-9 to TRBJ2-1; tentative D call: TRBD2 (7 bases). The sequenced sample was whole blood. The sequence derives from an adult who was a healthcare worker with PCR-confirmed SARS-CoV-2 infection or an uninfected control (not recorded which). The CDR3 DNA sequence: TGTGCCAGCAGCCGGGGGAGGGGGAATGAGCAGTTCTTC. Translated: CASSRGRGNEQFF.